The rows below give T cell receptor beta chains drawn from one sample of a study of shared clonotypes between healthy human individuals. Using immunoSEQ multiplex PCR, the repertoire was profiled, and TCRdb retains in-frame clones only, with some absent. The sample records 150,000 to 200,000 clones, 85% to 95% being singletons. The sequenced material came from naive CD4+ T cells sorted from blood. The receptor set was obtained from a woman aged 25 to 39 in good health. Both conserved end residues are part of each CDR3. The order of the fields is clone size, J gene, D gene, V gene, CDR3 DNA, CDR3 protein. D genes are given only for firm matches. Clone size, where shown, is once, few, many, or a class for clones that have expanded.

abundance: .
j_gene: TRBJ1-4
d_gene: TRBD1
v_gene: TRBV18
CDR3nt: TGTGCCAGCTCACCACCGAGCAGGGGGCGTCCTAATGAAAAACTGTTTTTT
CDR3aa: CASSPPSRGRPNEKLFF

abundance: .
j_gene: TRBJ1-5
d_gene: .
v_gene: TRBV29-1
CDR3nt: TGCAGCGTCCGGGGGGGTCGCAATCAGCCCCAGCATTTT
CDR3aa: CSVRGGRNQPQHF

abundance: .
j_gene: TRBJ1-2
d_gene: TRBD1
v_gene: TRBV19
CDR3nt: TGTGCCAGTAGTATTGGACAGGGTTCAGGCTACACCTTC
CDR3aa: CASSIGQGSGYTF

abundance: .
j_gene: TRBJ1-1
d_gene: .
v_gene: TRBV5-1
CDR3nt: TGCGCCAGCAGCAGAGCAGGGTTTGGCACTGAAGCTTTCTTT
CDR3aa: CASSRAGFGTEAFF

abundance: .
j_gene: TRBJ1-5
d_gene: .
v_gene: TRBV28
CDR3nt: TGTGCCAGCAGACCCACCAATCAGCCCCAGCATTTT
CDR3aa: CASRPTNQPQHF

abundance: .
j_gene: TRBJ2-5
d_gene: .
v_gene: TRBV2
CDR3nt: TGTGCCAGCATGCAGGTTTGGAAGACCCAGTACTTC
CDR3aa: CASMQVWKTQYF

abundance: .
j_gene: TRBJ1-1
d_gene: TRBD1
v_gene: TRBV9
CDR3nt: TGTGCCAGCAGCCTAGAAACAGGGGAAACTGAAGCTTTCTTT
CDR3aa: CASSLETGETEAFF

abundance: once
j_gene: TRBJ2-6
d_gene: .
v_gene: TRBV5-1
CDR3nt: TGCGCCAGCTACCAGGGGACTGGGGCCAACGTCCTGACTTTC
CDR3aa: CASYQGTGANVLTF

abundance: once
j_gene: TRBJ1-5
d_gene: .
v_gene: TRBV18
CDR3nt: TGTGCCAGCTCTCCTGTCGGGGCAGGCGGGGGCAATCAGCCCCAGCATTTT
CDR3aa: CASSPVGAGGGNQPQHF

abundance: .
j_gene: TRBJ2-7
d_gene: TRBD1
v_gene: TRBV10-2
CDR3nt: TGCGCCAGCAGTGAGGAAGCGGGACAGGGGTACGAGCAGTACTTC
CDR3aa: CASSEEAGQGYEQYF

abundance: .
j_gene: TRBJ1-6
d_gene: TRBD1
v_gene: TRBV28
CDR3nt: TGTGCCAGCAGTACTCAGGGGGGTAATTCACCCCTCCACTTT
CDR3aa: CASSTQGGNSPLHF

abundance: .
j_gene: TRBJ2-7
d_gene: .
v_gene: TRBV5-1
CDR3nt: TGCGCCAGCAGCATCGGAGATCCCTCCTACGAGCAGTACTTC
CDR3aa: CASSIGDPSYEQYF

abundance: .
j_gene: TRBJ2-7
d_gene: .
v_gene: TRBV4-1
CDR3nt: TGCGCCAGCAGCCACTGGGACAACAACTACGAGCAGTACTTC
CDR3aa: CASSHWDNNYEQYF

abundance: .
j_gene: TRBJ2-2
d_gene: TRBD2
v_gene: TRBV18
CDR3nt: TGTGCCAGCTCACCTCAAAAGGCGGGAGGTCCGAACACCGGGGAGCTGTTTTTT
CDR3aa: CASSPQKAGGPNTGELFF

abundance: .
j_gene: TRBJ2-3
d_gene: TRBD2
v_gene: TRBV18
CDR3nt: TGTGCCAGCTCACCCTATACTAGCGGAACATCTAGCACAGATACGCAGTATTTT
CDR3aa: CASSPYTSGTSSTDTQYF

abundance: .
j_gene: TRBJ1-5
d_gene: .
v_gene: TRBV7-2
CDR3nt: TGTGCCAGCAGCTTTGCCAGGGGAAGCTATAGCAATCAGCCCCAGCATTTT
CDR3aa: CASSFARGSYSNQPQHF

abundance: .
j_gene: TRBJ2-7
d_gene: .
v_gene: TRBV10-3
CDR3nt: TGTGCCATCGTTTGGGTGCGCTTGGGCTACGAGCAGTACTTC
CDR3aa: CAIVWVRLGYEQYF

abundance: .
j_gene: TRBJ2-7
d_gene: TRBD1
v_gene: TRBV10-3
CDR3nt: TGTGCCAGCTCGACAGGGACCTTAAACGAGCAGTACTTC
CDR3aa: CASSTGTLNEQYF

abundance: .
j_gene: TRBJ1-2
d_gene: .
v_gene: TRBV2
CDR3nt: TGTGCCAGCAGCCTCTCGGGGGGGACCCATGGCTACACCTTC
CDR3aa: CASSLSGGTHGYTF

abundance: .
j_gene: TRBJ1-4
d_gene: TRBD1
v_gene: TRBV28
CDR3nt: TGTGCCAGCAGTTCCCAGGGGGTACGGGAAAAACTGTTTTTT
CDR3aa: CASSSQGVREKLFF

abundance: .
j_gene: TRBJ2-7
d_gene: .
v_gene: TRBV11-1
CDR3nt: TGTGCCAGCAGCCCAGAGGGCCCCCTCTACGAGCAGTACTTC
CDR3aa: CASSPEGPLYEQYF

abundance: .
j_gene: TRBJ2-3
d_gene: .
v_gene: TRBV19
CDR3nt: TGTGCCAGTAGTACCTTTAGACAGGTTCACACAGATACGCAGTATTTT
CDR3aa: CASSTFRQVHTDTQYF

abundance: once
j_gene: TRBJ1-1
d_gene: TRBD1
v_gene: TRBV28
CDR3nt: TGTGCCAGCAGTCCTACAGGGGTCACTGAAGCTTTCTTT
CDR3aa: CASSPTGVTEAFF

abundance: .
j_gene: TRBJ1-6
d_gene: .
v_gene: TRBV18
CDR3nt: TGTGCCAGCTCACCAGGGATTTTTGGAGATAATTCACCCCTCCACTTT
CDR3aa: CASSPGIFGDNSPLHF

abundance: .
j_gene: TRBJ1-1
d_gene: .
v_gene: TRBV25-1
CDR3nt: TGTGCCAGCAGTGACTGGGTAGGAGATGAAGCTTTCTTT
CDR3aa: CASSDWVGDEAFF

abundance: .
j_gene: TRBJ2-7
d_gene: .
v_gene: TRBV2
CDR3nt: TGTGCCAGTTCACTAGAGTACGAGCAGTACTTC
CDR3aa: CASSLEYEQYF

abundance: .
j_gene: TRBJ2-7
d_gene: .
v_gene: TRBV5-6
CDR3nt: TGTGCCAGCAGCTTGGGGCAGCCGTCCTACGAGCAGTACTTC
CDR3aa: CASSLGQPSYEQYF

abundance: .
j_gene: TRBJ2-7
d_gene: .
v_gene: TRBV5-3
CDR3nt: TGTGCCAGAAGCTTGGCCTTGGGTGCGGGAATATACGAGCAGTACTTC
CDR3aa: CARSLALGAGIYEQYF

abundance: .
j_gene: TRBJ2-7
d_gene: .
v_gene: TRBV6-6
CDR3nt: TGTGCCAGCATGAATTCGGATCTCTACGAGCAGTACTTC
CDR3aa: CASMNSDLYEQYF

abundance: .
j_gene: TRBJ2-1
d_gene: TRBD2
v_gene: TRBV5-1
CDR3nt: TGCGCCAGCAGCTTAGGACTAGCGGGGCCAAACTCCTACAATGAGCAGTTCTTC
CDR3aa: CASSLGLAGPNSYNEQFF

abundance: .
j_gene: TRBJ2-7
d_gene: TRBD1
v_gene: TRBV28
CDR3nt: TGTGCCAGCAGTTCCGGGCAGGGGGCAAGCTACGAGCAGTACTTC
CDR3aa: CASSSGQGASYEQYF

abundance: .
j_gene: TRBJ2-7
d_gene: TRBD1
v_gene: TRBV6-5
CDR3nt: TGTGCCAGCAGTTACTCCGGACAGGTCGACCGCTACGAGCAGTACTTC
CDR3aa: CASSYSGQVDRYEQYF

abundance: .
j_gene: TRBJ1-5
d_gene: .
v_gene: TRBV27
CDR3nt: TGTGCCAGCAGTACTATGGGGGGTCGCAATCAGCCCCAGCATTTT
CDR3aa: CASSTMGGRNQPQHF

abundance: .
j_gene: TRBJ2-3
d_gene: TRBD2
v_gene: TRBV19
CDR3nt: TGTGCCAGTAGTATTTTAGCGGGAGGGCCAGATACGCAGTATTTT
CDR3aa: CASSILAGGPDTQYF

abundance: .
j_gene: TRBJ2-3
d_gene: TRBD1
v_gene: TRBV7-9
CDR3nt: TGTGCCAGCAGCTCACAGGGGCCACGCACAGATACGCAGTATTTT
CDR3aa: CASSSQGPRTDTQYF

abundance: once
j_gene: TRBJ1-3
d_gene: .
v_gene: TRBV19
CDR3nt: TGTGCCAGTAGTATAGGGGACCGATACTCTGGAAACACCATATATTTT
CDR3aa: CASSIGDRYSGNTIYF

abundance: .
j_gene: TRBJ1-2
d_gene: .
v_gene: TRBV19
CDR3nt: TGTGCCACCTCGGACCGAGGTGGAGCTAACTATGGCTACACCTTC
CDR3aa: CATSDRGGANYGYTF

abundance: .
j_gene: TRBJ2-7
d_gene: TRBD2
v_gene: TRBV28
CDR3nt: TGTGCCAGCAGTTTTGCTAGCGGGACCTACGAGCAGTACTTC
CDR3aa: CASSFASGTYEQYF

abundance: .
j_gene: TRBJ2-3
d_gene: .
v_gene: TRBV28
CDR3nt: TGTGCCAGCAGGGAGTGGGACCTCCCCGGTGGCACAGATACGCAGTATTTT
CDR3aa: CASREWDLPGGTDTQYF

abundance: .
j_gene: TRBJ2-7
d_gene: .
v_gene: TRBV11-3
CDR3nt: TGTGCCAGCAGCTTAGGACCATCCTACGAGCAGTACTTC
CDR3aa: CASSLGPSYEQYF

abundance: .
j_gene: TRBJ2-5
d_gene: .
v_gene: TRBV19
CDR3nt: TGTGCCAGTAGTAGCGCAGATCAAGAGACCCAGTACTTC
CDR3aa: CASSSADQETQYF

abundance: .
j_gene: TRBJ1-5
d_gene: .
v_gene: TRBV7-2
CDR3nt: TGTGCCAGCAGCTTAGAAGGGGGGATAGGCAATCAGCCCCAGCATTTT
CDR3aa: CASSLEGGIGNQPQHF

abundance: .
j_gene: TRBJ1-3
d_gene: TRBD1
v_gene: TRBV28
CDR3nt: TGTGCCAGCAGTTTTGCCGGGACAGGAGGAAACACCATATATTTT
CDR3aa: CASSFAGTGGNTIYF

abundance: .
j_gene: TRBJ2-6
d_gene: .
v_gene: TRBV28
CDR3nt: TGTGCCAGCAGTTCCTCGACCGGATCTGGGGCCAACGTCCTGACTTTC
CDR3aa: CASSSSTGSGANVLTF

abundance: .
j_gene: TRBJ2-7
d_gene: .
v_gene: TRBV11-2
CDR3nt: TGTGCCAGCAGCTTAGAGGGTGCGAGCGAGCAGTACTTC
CDR3aa: CASSLEGASEQYF

abundance: .
j_gene: TRBJ1-1
d_gene: .
v_gene: TRBV9
CDR3nt: TGTGCCAGCAGCGGTACGGACAGGAACACTGAAGCTTTCTTT
CDR3aa: CASSGTDRNTEAFF

abundance: .
j_gene: TRBJ2-7
d_gene: TRBD2
v_gene: TRBV5-1
CDR3nt: TGCGCCAGCAGCTTGGGAAGCGGGACTAGCACAACCGGTTCCTACGAGCAGTACTTC
CDR3aa: CASSLGSGTSTTGSYEQYF

abundance: .
j_gene: TRBJ1-1
d_gene: TRBD1
v_gene: TRBV5-1
CDR3nt: TGCGCCAGCAGCATCAGGGGGCCCGACACTGAAGCTTTCTTT
CDR3aa: CASSIRGPDTEAFF